The sequence of this T cell receptor (beta chain) was determined in a study of T cells in Graves' hyperthyroidism and ophthalmopathy. There are many counts of this clonotype. RNA transcripts yielded amplified TCR beta CDR3 regions. TCR CDR3 regions were first amplified by RT-PCR with HTBI primers. Via MiXCR, TCRdb re-called the multiplex PCR reads, giving one row per CDR3 protein. The sample has 250,000 to 300,000 distinct CDR3 sequences, approximately 17% seen once. Cells are PBMCs isolated from roughly 10 ml of fresh blood. In germline, CDR1 is SGHRS, CDR2 YFSETQ. Trimming took 0 bases from V and 4 from J; bases not matched to a gene: 5. There are 15 residues in the CDR3.

The rearrangement links TRBV5-1 to TRBJ2-7, with 9 bases that match TRBD1. This sequence originates from an older woman with Graves' ophthalmopathy. The material sequenced was blood. CDR3 DNA sequence: TGCGCCAGCAGCTTGGGAGGACAGGGGACGTACGAGCAGTACTTC. This codes for CASSLGGQGTYEQYF.